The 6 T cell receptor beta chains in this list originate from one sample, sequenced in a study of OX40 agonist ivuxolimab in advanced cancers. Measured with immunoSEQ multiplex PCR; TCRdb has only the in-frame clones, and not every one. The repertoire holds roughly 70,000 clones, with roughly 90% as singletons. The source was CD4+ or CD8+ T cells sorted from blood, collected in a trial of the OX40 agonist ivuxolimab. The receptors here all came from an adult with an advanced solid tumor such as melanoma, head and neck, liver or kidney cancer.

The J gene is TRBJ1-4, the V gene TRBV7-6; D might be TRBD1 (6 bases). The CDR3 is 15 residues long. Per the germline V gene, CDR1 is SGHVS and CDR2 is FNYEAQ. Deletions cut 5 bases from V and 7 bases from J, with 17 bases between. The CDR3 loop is CASSLEGQGTEKLFF. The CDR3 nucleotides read TGTGCCAGCAGCCTAGAAGGGCAGGGGACTGAAAAACTGTTTTTT.

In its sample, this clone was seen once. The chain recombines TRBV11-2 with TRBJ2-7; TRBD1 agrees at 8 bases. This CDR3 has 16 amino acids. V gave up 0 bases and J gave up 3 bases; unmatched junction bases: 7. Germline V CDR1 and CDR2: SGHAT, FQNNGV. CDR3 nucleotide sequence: TGTGCCAGCAGCTTAGATTTGACAGGGGTTGGCTACGAGCAGTACTTC. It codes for CASSLDLTGVGYEQYF.

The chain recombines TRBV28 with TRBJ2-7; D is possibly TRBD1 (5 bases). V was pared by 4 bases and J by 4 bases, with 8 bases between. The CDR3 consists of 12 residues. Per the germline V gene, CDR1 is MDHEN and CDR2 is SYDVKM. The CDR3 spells CASSSDSYEQYF. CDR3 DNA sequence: TGTGCCAGCAGTTCCGACAGTTACGAGCAGTACTTC.

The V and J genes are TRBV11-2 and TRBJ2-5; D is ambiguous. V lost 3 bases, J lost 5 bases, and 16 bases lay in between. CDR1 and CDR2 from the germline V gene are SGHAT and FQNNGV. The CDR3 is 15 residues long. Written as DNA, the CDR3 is TGTGCCAGCAGCTTCCCTGGCGTTGTGGGGGAGACCCAGTACTTC. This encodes CASSFPGVVGETQYF.

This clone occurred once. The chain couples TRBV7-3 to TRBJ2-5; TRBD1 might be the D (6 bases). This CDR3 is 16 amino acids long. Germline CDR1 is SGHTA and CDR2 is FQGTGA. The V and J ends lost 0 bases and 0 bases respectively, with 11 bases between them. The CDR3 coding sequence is TGTGCCAGCAGCTTAACATATGGGGACAACCAAGAGACCCAGTACTTC. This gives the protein CASSLTYGDNQETQYF.

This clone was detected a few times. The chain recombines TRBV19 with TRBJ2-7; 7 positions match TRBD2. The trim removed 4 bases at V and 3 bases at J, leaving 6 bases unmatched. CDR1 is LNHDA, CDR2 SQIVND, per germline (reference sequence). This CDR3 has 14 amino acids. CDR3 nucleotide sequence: TGTGCCAGTAGTACAGGACTAGTAGACTACGAGCAGTACTTC. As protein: CASSTGLVDYEQYF.